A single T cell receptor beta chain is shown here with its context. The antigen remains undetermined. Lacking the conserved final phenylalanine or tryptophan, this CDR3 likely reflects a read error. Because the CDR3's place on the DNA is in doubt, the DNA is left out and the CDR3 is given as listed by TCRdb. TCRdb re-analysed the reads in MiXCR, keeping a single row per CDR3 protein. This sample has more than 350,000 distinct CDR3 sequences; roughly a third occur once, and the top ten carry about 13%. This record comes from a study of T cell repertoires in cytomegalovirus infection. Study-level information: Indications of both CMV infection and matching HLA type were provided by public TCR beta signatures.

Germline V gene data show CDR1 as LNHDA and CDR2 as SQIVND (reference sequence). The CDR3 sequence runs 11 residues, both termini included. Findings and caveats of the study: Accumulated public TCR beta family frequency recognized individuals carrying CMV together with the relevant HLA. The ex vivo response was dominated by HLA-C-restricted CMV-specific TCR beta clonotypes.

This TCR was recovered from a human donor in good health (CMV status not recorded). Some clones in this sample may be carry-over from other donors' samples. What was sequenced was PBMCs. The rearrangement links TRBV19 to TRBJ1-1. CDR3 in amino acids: CASLRQSEDFV.